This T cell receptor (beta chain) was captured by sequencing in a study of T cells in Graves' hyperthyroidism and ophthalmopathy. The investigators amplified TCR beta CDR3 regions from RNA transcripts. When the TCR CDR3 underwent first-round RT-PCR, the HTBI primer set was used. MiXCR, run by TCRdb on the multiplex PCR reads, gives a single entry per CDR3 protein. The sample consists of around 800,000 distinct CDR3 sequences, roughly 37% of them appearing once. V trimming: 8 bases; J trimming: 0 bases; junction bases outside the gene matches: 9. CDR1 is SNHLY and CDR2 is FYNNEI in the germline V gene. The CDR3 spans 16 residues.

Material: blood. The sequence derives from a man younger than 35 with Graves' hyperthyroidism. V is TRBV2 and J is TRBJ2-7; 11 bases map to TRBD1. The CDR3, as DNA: TGTGCCAGCCGGCTCGGGACAGGGGGGAGCTCCTACGAGCAGTACTTC. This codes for CASRLGTGGSSYEQYF. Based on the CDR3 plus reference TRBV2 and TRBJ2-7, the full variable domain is EPEVTQTPSHQVTQMGQEVILRCVPISNHLYFYWYRQILGQKVEFLVSFYNNEISEKSEIFDDQFSVERPDGSNFTLKIRSTKLEDSAMYFCASRLGTGGSSYEQYFGPGTRLTVT.